Here is one T cell receptor (beta chain) with its context. Its target is not known. This sample was included in a study of CD8 T cells in ankylosing spondylitis. The V gene lost 5 bases and the J gene lost 0 bases, with 7 bases spanning the gap. This CDR3 has 13 amino acids. Germline V gene sequence: CDR1 SGHTA, CDR2 FQGNSA. Study-wide results and limits: In synovial fluid and blood from reactive arthritis, some motif variants were previously reported.

Quantitative 5'-RACE with molecular barcodes was used to make the TCR beta libraries. A single record per CDR3 protein comes from TCRdb applying MiXCR to the 5' RACE reads. The table records roughly 30,000 distinct CDR3 sequences, 11% to 15% of them present only once. The chain carries TRBV7-2 and TRBJ1-2; no clear D gene. The TCR comes from a male donor with ankylosing spondylitis or in good health (not recorded which). The material sequenced was blood. The CDR3 region has the DNA TGTGCCAGCAGCCGTCCAGCTAACTATGGCTACACCTTC. The encoded protein is CASSRPANYGYTF.